These T cell receptor beta chains were read from a single sample in a study of response to subunit inactivated influenza vaccine. Via MiXCR, TCRdb re-called the RT-PCR reads, giving one row per CDR3 protein. Of about 570,000 distinct CDR3 sequences listed, over 9% are singletons. This sample also belongs to another study, concerning T cells expressing NK-cell markers.

The material was PBMCs from blood, obtained on the day of vaccination. The source is a man over 45 who received an inactivated influenza vaccine. The CDR3 runs from the conserved cysteine through the conserved F or W. The D gene is left open where the match is weak. Part of the rows lack a size; the others show once, few, many or a class for expanded clones.

CASSPDQGQPQHF | TGTGCCAGCAGTCCGGACCAGGGTCAGCCCCAGCATTTT | 13 | TRBV12-3/TRBV12-4 | - | TRBJ1-5 | -
CASSSTSGQYNEQFF | TGTGCCAGCAGCTCGACTAGCGGACAATACAATGAGCAGTTCTTC | 15 | TRBV7-2 | TRBD2 | TRBJ2-1 | many
CASSLQGATGANVLTF | TGTGCCAGCTCACTACAGGGGGCGACTGGGGCCAACGTCCTGACTTTC | 16 | TRBV18 | TRBD1 | TRBJ2-6 | -
CASSRWAGVETQYF | TGTGCCAGCTCAAGATGGGCAGGGGTAGAGACCCAGTACTTC | 14 | TRBV7-9 | - | TRBJ2-5 | many
CASIVRTGAGELFF | TGTGCCAGTATTGTCAGGACAGGGGCCGGGGAGCTGTTTTTT | 14 | TRBV19 | TRBD1 | TRBJ2-2 | few
CATSTRGGQETQYF | TGTGCCACCAGCACTCGGGGGGGTCAAGAGACCCAGTACTTC | 14 | TRBV15 | TRBD2 | TRBJ2-5 | -
CASSDRDRLQETQYF | TGTGCCAGCAGCGACCGGGACAGGTTGCAAGAGACCCAGTACTTC | 15 | TRBV7-9 | TRBD1 | TRBJ2-5 | few
CATSQGATYEQYF | TGTGCCACCAGTCAAGGAGCAACCTACGAGCAGTACTTC | 13 | TRBV15 | - | TRBJ2-7 | -
CASGNPGLAGTEQFF | TGCGCCAGCGGAAACCCGGGACTAGCGGGAACTGAGCAGTTCTTC | 15 | TRBV5-1 | TRBD2 | TRBJ2-1 | few
CASSQPRNLGYTF | TGTGCCAGCAGCCAACCCAGGAACCTTGGCTACACCTTC | 13 | TRBV14 | - | TRBJ1-2 | -
CAWTPGMGWNEKLFF | TGTGCCTGGACACCCGGGATGGGGTGGAATGAAAAACTGTTTTTT | 15 | TRBV30 | - | TRBJ1-4 | many
CASSHEPRSYEQYF | TGTGCCAGCAGCCACGAACCCCGGAGTTACGAGCAGTACTTC | 14 | TRBV3-1 | - | TRBJ2-7 | -
CASAPAGSYEQYF | TGTGCCAGTGCCCCGGCCGGCTCCTACGAGCAGTACTTC | 13 | TRBV19 | - | TRBJ2-7 | -
CASSPSRQGGEKLFF | TGTGCCAGCAGTCCCTCTCGACAGGGGGGAGAAAAACTGTTTTTT | 15 | TRBV6-1 | TRBD1 | TRBJ1-4 | -
CASIGGGVGTYNEQFF | TGTGCCAGCATCGGGGGGGGCGTTGGTACCTACAATGAGCAGTTCTTC | 16 | TRBV6-2/TRBV6-3 | TRBD2 | TRBJ2-1 | -
CSVGDRVAKNIQYF | TGCAGCGTTGGGGACAGGGTAGCCAAAAACATTCAGTACTTC | 14 | TRBV29-1 | TRBD1 | TRBJ2-4 | many
CASSVTGDTQYF | TGCGCCAGCAGCGTGACAGGCGATACGCAGTATTTT | 12 | TRBV5-1 | - | TRBJ2-3 | few
CASITSGNEQFF | TGTGCCAGCATCACCAGCGGCAATGAGCAGTTCTTC | 12 | TRBV12-3/TRBV12-4 | - | TRBJ2-1 | -
CASSQVTVENSPLHF | TGCGCCAGCAGCCAAGTTACGGTGGAGAATTCACCCCTCCACTTT | 15 | TRBV4-1 | - | TRBJ1-6 | few
CASSWTSGSDTQYF | TGTGCCAGCAGCTGGACTAGCGGGAGCGATACGCAGTATTTT | 14 | TRBV7-9 | TRBD2 | TRBJ2-3 | few
CASSNIGSVVEAFF | TGTGCCAGCAGTAATATTGGGTCGGTCGTGGAAGCTTTCTTT | 14 | TRBV6-1 | - | TRBJ1-1 | few
CAISESEQPQHF | TGTGCCATCAGTGAGTCGGAACAGCCCCAGCATTTT | 12 | TRBV10-3 | - | TRBJ1-5 | many
CASILGAGELFF | TGTGCCAGCATCTTAGGCGCCGGGGAGCTGTTTTTT | 12 | TRBV7-9 | - | TRBJ2-2 | few
CASSLAGRMNEQFF | TGTGCCAGCAGTTTGGCGGGGCGGATGAATGAGCAGTTCTTC | 14 | TRBV6-2/TRBV6-3 | - | TRBJ2-1 | few
CSARVSGTGGTEAFF | TGCAGTGCTAGAGTGTCCGGGACAGGGGGAACTGAAGCTTTCTTT | 15 | TRBV20-1 | TRBD1 | TRBJ1-1 | -
CASSISSTDTQYF | TGTGCCAGCAGCATATCGTCCACAGATACGCAGTATTTT | 13 | TRBV25-1 | - | TRBJ2-3 | few
CASSLDPGHEQYF | TGTGCCAGCAGCCTGGACCCGGGTCACGAGCAGTACTTC | 13 | TRBV7-9 | - | TRBJ2-7 | many
CAIKRARNTEAFF | TGTGCCATCAAGAGGGCCAGGAACACTGAAGCTTTCTTT | 13 | TRBV10-3 | - | TRBJ1-1 | few
CASSSGAISYEQYF | TGTGCCAGCAGTTCCGGGGCCATCTCCTACGAGCAGTACTTC | 14 | TRBV7-9 | - | TRBJ2-7 | -
CASSLERGAHYGYTF | TGTGCCAGCAGCTTAGAGCGGGGGGCCCACTATGGCTACACCTTC | 15 | TRBV7-2 | - | TRBJ1-2 | few
CASSFGTPAYEQYF | TGTGCCAGCAGCTTCGGGACACCCGCCTACGAGCAGTACTTC | 14 | TRBV7-9 | - | TRBJ2-7 | -
CASSKGVPYEQYF | TGTGCCAGTAGTAAAGGGGTGCCCTACGAGCAGTACTTC | 13 | TRBV19 | - | TRBJ2-7 | -
CASSAYGETQYF | TGTGCCAGCAGTGCCTACGGAGAGACCCAGTACTTC | 12 | TRBV2 | - | TRBJ2-5 | -